The 11 T cell receptor beta chains given below trace back to one sample, sequenced in a study of shared clonotypes between healthy human individuals. Repertoires were generated with immunoSEQ multiplex PCR, while TCRdb's copy carries only in-frame clones and drops some. Altogether 850,000 to 1,200,000 clones are present, about 76% being singletons, with the ten largest covering roughly 1.4%. The sample consisted of memory CD4+ T cells sorted from blood. Stated subset: CD45RA-negative fraction. Source of these receptors: a man aged 18 to 29 in good health.

The genes are TRBV27 and TRBJ2-7; perhaps D is TRBD1 or TRBD2 (5 bases each). The CDR3 has 15 residues. V dropped 8 bases and J dropped 5 bases, with 22 bases sitting between them. Germline V gene data show CDR1 as MNHEY and CDR2 as SMNVEV (reference sequence). DNA for the CDR3: TGTGCCAGCTCCTTAACGGCCCCAGGGACCCACGAGCAGTACTTC. This sequence encodes CASSLTAPGTHEQYF.

This clone was observed a few times. V gene TRBV19 combines with J gene TRBJ2-7; unclear D gene. The CDR3 is made up of 15 amino acids. V was shortened by 3 bases and J by 5 bases, with 17 bases between the two germline ends. The germline CDR1 and CDR2 sequences are LNHDA and SQIVND (reference sequence). The CDR3 coding sequence is TGTGCCAGTAGTATCCTCAAGGGTACCCATAACGAGCAGTACTTC. This codes for CASSILKGTHNEQYF.

This rearrangement joins TRBV29-1 to TRBJ1-4; D is possibly TRBD1 (5 bases). Germline CDR1 is SQVTM and CDR2 is ANQGSEA. V lost 4 bases and J 12 bases, leaving 12 bases between the germline ends. The CDR3 totals 11 residues. In DNA, the CDR3 is TGCAGCGTTGGTAGGGACGCGGAACTGTTTTTT. Protein: CSVGRDAELFF. Drawing the rest from reference TRBV29-1 and TRBJ1-4, the complete variable domain is SAVISQKPSRDICQRGTSLTIQCQVDSQVTMMFWYRQQPGQSLTLIATANQGSEATYESGFVIDKFPISRPNLTFSTLTVSNMSPEDSSIYLCSVGRDAELFFGSGTQLSVL.

J is TRBJ1-2 and V is TRBV9; TRBD1 matches at 9 bases. The CDR3 is 15 amino acids. CDR1 is SGDLS, CDR2 YYNGEE, per germline. With V trimmed by 5 bases and J by 5 bases, 10 bases remained unmatched. The CDR3: CASSLQGAQGYGYTF. CDR3 DNA: TGTGCCAGCAGTCTACAGGGGGCGCAGGGTTATGGCTACACCTTC. Based on the CDR3 plus reference TRBV9 and TRBJ1-2, the full variable domain is DSGVTQTPKHLITATGQRVTLRCSPRSGDLSVYWYQQSLDQGLQFLIQYYNGEERAKGNILERFSAQQFPDLHSELNLSSLELGDSALYFCASSLQGAQGYGYTFGSGTRLTVV.

Only a few counts were recorded for this clone. This chain connects TRBV18 to TRBJ1-1; TRBD1 agrees at 7 bases. The V gene end was trimmed by 6 bases and the J gene end by 2 bases; junction bases not matched to a gene: 12. In germline, CDR1 is KGHSH, CDR2 LQKENI. There are 16 residues in the CDR3. CDR3 in DNA: TGTGCCAGCTCCCCGAGACAGGGAGGGGGAAACACTGAAGCTTTCTTT. It is translated as CASSPRQGGGNTEAFF. The full variable domain, with the rest looked up from reference TRBV18 and TRBJ1-1, is NAGVMQNPRHLVRRRGQEARLRCSPMKGHSHVYWYRQLPEEGLKFMVYLQKENIIDESGMPKERFSAEFPKEGPSILRIQQVVRGDSAAYFCASSPRQGGGNTEAFFGQGTRLTVV.

The gene calls are TRBV7-2 and TRBJ1-5; no firm D call. The V and J ends lost 1 base and 1 base respectively, with 14 bases between them. The germline V gene encodes CDR1 SGHTA and CDR2 FQGNSA. The CDR3 has 17 residues. The CDR3 loop reads CASSLGGAQSSNQPQHF. Written as DNA, the CDR3 is TGTGCCAGCAGCTTAGGTGGCGCGCAGAGCAGCAATCAGCCCCAGCATTTT.

The genes are TRBV5-4 and TRBJ2-7, with 9 nucleotides matching TRBD2. The CDR3 is made up of 15 amino acids. Germline V CDR1 and CDR2: SGHNT, YYREEE (reference sequence). V trimming: 0 bases; J trimming: 2 bases; junction bases outside the gene matches: 3. The CDR3 reads CASSLGLAEAYEQYF. In nucleotides, the CDR3 is TGTGCCAGCAGCTTGGGACTAGCGGAGGCCTACGAGCAGTACTTC.

The chain carries TRBV5-6 and TRBJ1-5; D remains unclear. Germline-derived CDR1 and CDR2 are SGHDT and YYEEEE. This CDR3 region has 15 residues. Trimming left V 4 bases short and J 0 bases short, with 11 bases between. The CDR3, as DNA: TGTGCCAGCAGCCCCTGGGGTTATAGCAATCAGCCCCAGCATTTT. Residues: CASSPWGYSNQPQHF.

The CDR3 DNA follows: TGCGCCAGCAGCCAAGACAGGGGATCCTACAATGAGCAGTTCTTC. It translates to CASSQDRGSYNEQFF. The chain links TRBV10-1 to TRBJ2-1; 8 bases fit TRBD1. CDR3 length equals 15 residues. The V gene end was trimmed by 6 bases and the J gene end by 1 base; junction bases not matched to a gene: 5. Germline V gives CDR1 WNHNN, CDR2 SYGVQD (reference sequence).

The chain recombines TRBV5-6 with TRBJ1-5; D gene unclear. CDR3 length: 12 residues. Per the germline V gene, CDR1 is SGHDT and CDR2 is YYEEEE. V dropped 3 bases and J dropped 11 bases, with 12 bases sitting between them. In DNA form, the CDR3 reads TGTGCCAGCAGCTCGAGGTTAGAGGCCCAGCATTTT. It translates to CASSSRLEAQHF.

The CDR3 spells CASRWLDQGRTPQHF. The CDR3, as DNA: TGTGCCAGCAGGTGGCTGGATCAGGGTCGGACCCCCCAGCATTTT. The V call is TRBV6-1, the J call TRBJ1-5; D perhaps matches TRBD1 (5 bases). V was clipped by 6 bases and J by 10 bases, with 22 bases between them. The germline gives CDR1 MNHNS, CDR2 SASEGT. This CDR3 region has 15 residues.